This T cell receptor beta chain is drawn from a study of T cell changes during pregnancy in multiple sclerosis. Repertoires were generated with immunoSEQ multiplex PCR, while TCRdb's copy carries only in-frame clones and drops some. The sample has tens of thousands of clones, 96% seen once. There are 14 residues in the CDR3. Per the germline V gene, CDR1 is SGHNT and CDR2 is YYREEE (reference sequence). After removal of 0 bases from V and 2 bases from J, the junction contained 2 bases not matched to a gene. The starting material was CD8+ T cells from peripheral blood mononuclear cells, obtained after pregnancy. V and J are TRBV5-4 and TRBJ2-7; TRBD1 matches 7 bases. The source is a female donor with multiple sclerosis, enrolled in a pregnancy study. The CDR3 coding sequence is TGTGCCAGCAGCTTGGGGCAGGGGGCCTACGAGCAGTACTTC. It specifies CASSLGQGAYEQYF.